The 2 T cell receptor beta chains reported below all come from one sample, sequenced in a study of cytomegalovirus exposure and HLA in healthy donors. PCR employed 60 Vbeta and 13 Jbeta primers. Assay: immunoSEQ multiplex PCR; the TCRdb copy retains only in-frame clones and omits some. The sample contains around 100,000 clones, roughly 70% of which appear only once. Sequences were obtained from PBMCs. These receptor sequences come from a man under 40 in good health and CMV-seropositive.

V usage is TRBV29-1 and J usage is TRBJ2-3; 11 bases match TRBD1. The trim removed 3 bases at V and 6 bases at J, leaving 14 bases unmatched. CDR1 is SQVTM, CDR2 ANQGSEA, per germline. The CDR3 is 17 residues long. Here the CDR3 reads CSVDSELDRGRWDTQYF. CDR3 DNA: TGCAGCGTTGATTCGGAGTTGGACAGGGGGCGATGGGATACGCAGTATTTT.

This clone was counted between two and nine times. In the same sample, other DNA sequences code for this CDR3. The rearrangement joins TRBV9 to TRBJ2-5; no clear D. The CDR3 extends over 13 amino acids. V was clipped by 2 bases and J by 2 bases, with 7 bases between them. From germline, CDR1 is SGDLS and CDR2 YYNGEE. CDR3 region: CASSVGQQETQYF. As DNA, the CDR3 is TGTGCCAGCAGCGTTGGTCAGCAAGAGACCCAGTACTTC.